Listed here are 25 T cell receptor beta chains from one sample, sequenced in a study of blood T cell repertoires in COVID-19. Only in-frame clones appear in the TCRdb table, and some are missing; sequencing was by immunoSEQ multiplex PCR. The sample includes over 200,000 clones, approximately 89% of them seen just once. The sequencing sample was made of peripheral blood. These receptors came from a woman aged 40 to 50 with acute or convalescent COVID-19.

V is TRBV6-5 and J is TRBJ2-3, with TRBD1 identical over 8 bases. Germline CDR1 MNHEY, CDR2 SVGAGI. V was pared by 6 bases and J by 2 bases, with 7 bases of the junction left unmatched. The CDR3 contains 15 residues. The CDR3, as DNA: TGTGCCAGCAGAACCGGGACAGGTAACACAGATACGCAGTATTTT. Translating gives CASRTGTGNTDTQYF.

In DNA form, the CDR3 reads TGTGCCAGTAGTATCGGGGTCAGCTCTTCCTTCAATCAGCCCCAGCATTTT. Translated, it gives CASSIGVSSSFNQPQHF. This chain joins TRBV19 and TRBJ1-5; D is undetermined. Germline loops: CDR1 LNHDA, CDR2 SQIVND (reference sequence). The CDR3 length is 17 residues. V was pared by 3 bases and J by 3 bases, with 18 bases between.

CDR3 DNA: TGTGCCAGCAGCCGGAGAACTGAAGCTTTCTTT. It specifies CASSRRTEAFF. The chain combines TRBV5-6 with TRBJ1-1; unclear D gene. V was shortened by 4 bases and J by 5 bases, with 6 bases between the two germline ends. The length of the CDR3 is 11 residues. Germline assignment: CDR1 SGHDT and CDR2 YYEEEE.

This chain joins TRBV3-1 (or the pseudogene TRBV3-2) and TRBJ2-3; TRBD1 is a possible D gene (7 bases). CDR1 and CDR2 from the germline V gene are LGHDT and YNNKEL (reference sequence). The V gene lost 4 bases and the J gene lost 2 bases, with 19 bases spanning the gap. The CDR3 contains 17 residues. The CDR3 loop is CASSPEAGGISTDTQYF. The CDR3 DNA reads as TGTGCCAGCAGCCCCGAGGCAGGGGGGATTTCCACAGATACGCAGTATTTT.

The sample holds one count of this clone. J is TRBJ2-1 and V is TRBV5-1, with 8 nucleotides matching TRBD2. From germline, CDR1 is SGHRS and CDR2 YFSETQ. Trimming cost V 1 base and J 6 bases; bases outside gene matches: 15. CDR3 size: 18 residues. The CDR3 spells CASSLFASNWAGGNEQFF. For the CDR3, the DNA is TGCGCCAGCAGCTTGTTCGCCTCGAATTGGGCGGGGGGCAATGAGCAGTTCTTC.

This sequence joins TRBV28 and TRBJ1-6; 9 nucleotides agree with TRBD1. Germline V lookup: CDR1 MDHEN, CDR2 SYDVKM. With V trimmed by 2 bases and J by 9 bases, 5 bases remained unmatched. The CDR3 contains 15 residues. The CDR3 is CASSLLGTGSSPLHF. DNA for the CDR3: TGTGCCAGCAGTTTACTCGGGACAGGGTCTTCACCCCTCCACTTT.

This chain uses TRBV27 with TRBJ2-7, with D perhaps TRBD2 (6 bases). The germline V gene has CDR1 MNHEY and CDR2 SMNVEV (reference sequence). Trimming pared 5 bases from V and 3 bases from J, leaving 17 bases between. The CDR3 is 15 residues long. CDR3 nucleotide sequence: TGTGCCAGCAGTCTCCAGGGAGGCTTTAACTACGAGCAGTACGTC. Its translation: CASSLQGGFNYEQYV.

The V and J genes are TRBV6-6 and TRBJ1-4; no firm D call. The CDR3 runs to 15 residues. The ends were cut back, 7 bases at V and 8 bases at J, with 20 bases in the middle. CDR1 is MNHNY, CDR2 SVGAGI, per germline (reference sequence). CDR3 region: CASIVGPQVGEKLFF. Here the CDR3 DNA reads TGTGCCAGCATCGTCGGTCCCCAGGTTGGGGAAAAACTGTTTTTT.

J is TRBJ1-1 and V is TRBV19, with a possible D match to TRBD1 (6 bases). There are 15 residues in the CDR3. Germline CDR1 is LNHDA and CDR2 is SQIVND (reference sequence). Trimming pared 4 bases from V and 0 bases from J, leaving 12 bases between. The CDR3 bases are TGTGCCAGTAGTACATACAGGGAGTTGAACACTGAAGCTTTCTTT. As protein: CASSTYRELNTEAFF. Together with reference TRBV19 and TRBJ1-1, the CDR3 gives the full variable domain: DGGITQSPKYLFRKEGQNVTLSCEQNLNHDAMYWYRQDPGQGLRLIYYSQIVNDFQKGDIAEGYSVSREKKESFPLTVTSAQKNPTAFYLCASSTYRELNTEAFFGQGTRLTVV.

This clone has just one count. This chain uses TRBV10-2 with TRBJ1-1, with D possibly being TRBD1 (6 bases). V was trimmed by 2 bases and J by 6 bases, leaving 22 bases between them. Germline lookup yields CDR1 WSHSY and CDR2 SAAADI. The CDR3 runs to 17 residues. CDR3: CASSEADRRKQGAEAFF. The CDR3 nucleotides read TGCGCCAGCAGTGAGGCAGACAGGAGGAAGCAGGGAGCTGAAGCTTTCTTT.

The gene calls are TRBV7-8 and TRBJ2-7, with D perhaps TRBD1 (5 bases). CDR1 and CDR2 from the germline V gene are SGHVS and FQNEAQ. The CDR3 is 15 residues long. With 3 bases removed from V and 0 bases from J, the gap between germline ends came to 12 bases. The CDR3 spells CASSFGQGGSYEQYV. The DNA of the CDR3 is TGTGCCAGCAGCTTCGGTCAGGGTGGCTCCTACGAGCAGTACGTC.

This clone was picked up one time. CDR3 sequence (DNA): TGTGCCAGCAGCTTCACGGGGACAGGCGCGGGGAGCACTGAAGCTTTCTTT. Its translation: CASSFTGTGAGSTEAFF. This chain joins TRBV5-5 and TRBJ1-1; 8 bases are a match to TRBD1. Unmatched junction bases numbered 13, after V lost 2 bases and J lost 4 bases. The CDR3 length is 17 residues. Germline V gene data show CDR1 as SGHKS and CDR2 as YYEKEE (reference sequence).

This clone has a single count. The CDR3 DNA is TGTGCCAGCAGCCCCCAAGGGGATTATGGCTACACCTTC. Translating it yields CASSPQGDYGYTF. The chain is built from TRBV6-5 and TRBJ1-2, with a tentative D call TRBD1 (5 bases). The CDR3 spans 13 residues. The V gene lost 6 bases and the J gene lost 5 bases, with 13 bases spanning the gap. Germline CDR1 MNHEY, CDR2 SVGAGI.

The sample holds a few counts of this clone. The rearrangement uses TRBV15 and TRBJ2-5, with 8 bases fitting TRBD1. V trimming: 3 bases; J trimming: 4 bases; junction bases outside the gene matches: 7. Germline CDR1 and CDR2: LNHNV and YYDKDF (reference sequence). The CDR3 contains 15 residues. CDR3 DNA: TGTGCCACCAGCAGCTTAGACAGGGGTCCAGAGACCCAGTACTTC. Its protein is CATSSLDRGPETQYF.

The rearrangement uses TRBV19 and TRBJ2-3; 8 bases line up with TRBD2. The CDR3 loop spans 13 amino acids. Germline CDR1 reads LNHDA; CDR2 reads SQIVND (reference sequence). Unmatched junction bases numbered 2, after V lost 6 bases and J lost 3 bases. CDR3: CASRGLVTDTQYF. The CDR3 coding sequence is TGTGCCAGTAGGGGACTAGTAACAGATACGCAGTATTTT.

This clone was seen a handful of times. The chain employs TRBV6-4 and TRBJ1-1; unclear D gene. Germline V gene data show CDR1 as MRHNA and CDR2 as SNTAGT. V lost 3 bases to trimming and J lost 4 bases, with 12 bases between them. CDR3 length: 14 amino acids. Here the CDR3 DNA reads TGTGCCAGCAGTGAGCGGGCATGGGGCACTGAAGCTTTCTTT. This sequence encodes CASSERAWGTEAFF.

The chain employs TRBV6-1 and TRBJ1-5; D uncertain. V was pared by 0 bases and J by 1 base, with 4 bases between. Looked up from germline, CDR1 is MNHNS and CDR2 is SASEGT. There are 14 residues in the CDR3. For the CDR3, the DNA is TGTGCCAGCAGTGAAGCGGGCAGCAATCAGCCCCAGCATTTT. It is translated as CASSEAGSNQPQHF.

This clone was found a few times. The chain carries TRBV24-1 and TRBJ2-2; 9 nucleotides match TRBD1. This CDR3 has 17 amino acids. The V and J ends lost 4 bases and 6 bases, in that order; junction bases with no gene match: 11. Germline V gene lookup returns CDR1 KGHDR and CDR2 SFDVKD. The CDR3 DNA follows: TGTGCCACCAGTGACCCACCGGGACAGGGAGGATCCGGGGAGCTGTTTTTT. Amino acids: CATSDPPGQGGSGELFF.

This clone was seen only once. The rearrangement joins TRBV29-1 to TRBJ2-5, with 11 nucleotides matching TRBD1. The germline CDR1 and CDR2 sequences are SQVTM and ANQGSEA. The CDR3 runs to 14 residues. J was trimmed by 2 bases and V by 6 bases; bases with no gene match: 5. CDR3 in amino acids: CSVSRDRGQETQYF. CDR3 bases: TGCAGCGTCTCTAGGGACAGGGGGCAAGAGACCCAGTACTTC.

This chain connects TRBV27 to TRBJ1-5, with D possibly TRBD1 on 5 matching bases. Germline CDR1 is MNHEY and CDR2 is SMNVEV (reference sequence). V dropped 8 bases and J dropped 5 bases, with 19 bases sitting between them. CDR3 length: 15 amino acids. The DNA of the CDR3 is TGTGCCAGCGGAATGTGGGGCAGGGTGGATCAGCCCCAGCATTTT. Protein product: CASGMWGRVDQPQHF.

The chain is built from TRBV6-4 and TRBJ1-4; 12 bases match TRBD1. The CDR3 spans 16 residues. Trimming at V came to 8 bases and at J to 4 bases, leaving 8 bases not matched to a gene. Germline V gene lookup returns CDR1 MRHNA and CDR2 SNTAGT. CDR3 nucleotide sequence: TGTGCCAGCGGCCGGGACAGGGGGCCCAGTAATGAAAAACTGTTTTTT. This gives the protein CASGRDRGPSNEKLFF.

The chain has TRBV30 and TRBJ1-1, with a possible D match to TRBD1 (5 bases). Per germline, CDR1 GTSNPN and CDR2 SVGIG (reference sequence). The CDR3 contains 14 residues. Trimming took 8 bases from V and 2 from J, leaving 18 bases between them. CDR3 DNA: TGTGCCGGACGGGGGGTCGGACCCAACACTGAAGCTTTCTTT. Amino acids: CAGRGVGPNTEAFF.

CDR3 nucleotides: TGTGCCAGCAGCCGGAGCGGGGGGTCCTGGGAGCTGTTTTTT. Protein product: CASSRSGGSWELFF. This chain uses TRBV3-1 (or the pseudogene TRBV3-2) with TRBJ2-2, with 9 bases that match TRBD2. CDR1 and CDR2 (germline): LGHDT, YNNKEL (reference sequence). The CDR3 sequence is 14 residues long. The V segment lost 4 bases and the J segment 9 bases; nucleotides outside the gene matches: 6.

The chain carries TRBV6-1 and TRBJ2-7, with TRBD1 as a possible D gene (6 bases). This CDR3 is 14 amino acids long. The V gene lost 3 bases and the J gene lost 1 base, with 10 bases spanning the gap. Germline V gene sequence: CDR1 MNHNS, CDR2 SASEGT. The CDR3 bases are TGTGCCAGCAGTGACAGGGGTCGATCCTACGAGCAGTACGTC. Translated, it gives CASSDRGRSYEQYV.

The rearrangement links TRBV30 to TRBJ1-3, with a possible D match to TRBD1 (5 bases). Germline V gene lookup returns CDR1 GTSNPN and CDR2 SVGIG (reference sequence). Deletions cut 2 bases from V and 4 bases from J, with 15 bases between. CDR3 size: 15 residues. This CDR3 is CAWSSFREGGNTIYF. The CDR3 bases are TGTGCCTGGAGTAGTTTCAGGGAGGGCGGAAACACCATATATTTT.